This is a list of T cell receptor beta chains from one sample in a study of T-cell memory formation after mild COVID-19. In TCRdb, the 5' RACE reads were re-called with MiXCR into one record per CDR3 protein. The sample lists more than 200,000 distinct CDR3 sequences; 15% to 20% were seen once. Source material: PBMCs or a T cell subset sorted from them (not recorded which). All receptors come from a man younger than 35 who had mild COVID-19 (a few samples of this study predate the infection). Cell type and time point are not known. The CDR3 runs from the conserved cysteine through the conserved F or W. Each record gives: V gene, CDR3 protein.

TRBV5-1	CASSLGEEDLYF
TRBV10-3	CAIRSSGRDRGGLDYGYTF
TRBV6-5	CASSYNRKNTGELFF
TRBV10-3	CAIRSIEDTEAFF
TRBV5-6	CASSLGSPYEQYF
TRBV7-2	CASSLERPGELFF
TRBV18	CASSLSEDTEAFF
TRBV7-2	CASRYREGGTEAFF
TRBV10-3	CAISESENIQYF
TRBV20-1	CSARPRGRTEAFF
TRBV7-8	CASSLGDTYNEQFF
TRBV5-1	CASSLAGLPVVETQYF
TRBV27	CASSARQISPLHF
TRBV3-1	CASSQGGGTQYF
TRBV4-3	CASSQDGFQETQYF
TRBV20-1	CSPPRGKGGARELFF
TRBV7-9	CASSFRGSGGAYEQFF